The 8 T cell receptor beta chains below were found in one sample sequenced in a study of Graves' ophthalmopathy and Graves' hyperthyroidism. The study amplified TCR beta CDR3 regions using RNA transcripts. Scientists carried out first-round RT-PCR using HTBI primers and then a second-round multiplex PCR. TCRdb recomputed calls from the multiplex PCR reads with MiXCR, one row per CDR3 protein. The table lists around 1,000,000 distinct CDR3 sequences, about two fifths of them singletons. The sequenced sample was peripheral blood or thyroid tissue (not recorded which). These receptors all stem from an adult man with Graves' hyperthyroidism.

This clonotype turned up a few times. The chain links TRBV19 to TRBJ2-7; TRBD1 matches 9 bases. J lost 1 base, V lost 8 bases, and 9 bases had no gene match. Germline CDR1 and CDR2: LNHDA and SQIVND (reference sequence). This CDR3 has 15 amino acids. CDR3 protein: CASQKAGQGSYEQYF. The CDR3 nucleotides are TGTGCCAGTCAAAAGGCGGGACAGGGTTCCTACGAGCAGTACTTC.

This clonotype was observed many times. V gene TRBV11-2 combines with J gene TRBJ2-5; weak D call: TRBD2 (6 bases). The V end was cut by 5 bases, the J end by 4 bases, with 14 bases between. Germline CDR1 is SGHAT and CDR2 is FQNNGV. The CDR3 contains 14 residues. CDR3 coding DNA: TGTGCCAGCAGCCTTCGCCCAGCGGGAGAGACCCAGTACTTC. This encodes CASSLRPAGETQYF.

For this clonotype: A much larger clone is a single base away; this may be a read error. The final CDR3 position lacks the conserved phenylalanine or tryptophan, pointing to a likely read error. The V gene is TRBV9, the J gene TRBJ1-3; D call uncertain. V lost 0 bases and J 10 bases, leaving 14 bases between the germline ends. The CDR3 spans 14 residues. Germline V lookup: CDR1 SGDLS, CDR2 YYNGEE. CDR3 DNA sequence: TGTGCCAGCAGCGTAGCTACTAACAATCGGACCATATATTAT. As protein: CASSVATNNRTIYY.

This clonotype occurred many times. The V gene is TRBV11-2, the J gene TRBJ2-2; D may be TRBD1 (6 bases). The V end was cut by 4 bases, the J end by 7 bases, with 10 bases between. This CDR3 has 13 amino acids. The germline CDR1 and CDR2 sequences are SGHAT and FQNNGV. The CDR3 bases are TGTGCCAGCAGCTCACAGGGAATCGGGGAGCTGTTTTTT. Its translation: CASSSQGIGELFF.

This clonotype was seen ten or more times. V gene TRBV7-9 combines with J gene TRBJ1-1; D possibly corresponds to TRBD1 (5 bases). CDR1 is SEHNR, CDR2 FQNEAQ, per germline (reference sequence). This CDR3 has 16 residues. Trimming cost V 1 base and J 6 bases, with 18 bases left between them. DNA of the CDR3: TGTGCCAGCAGCTTAGACGGGGGATTTCTTTCAGCTGAAGCTTTCTTT. Encoded protein: CASSLDGGFLSAEAFF.

Turning to this clonotype: A much bigger clone sits one base away, suggesting this may be a read error. The chain is built from TRBV19 and TRBJ1-1; maybe TRBD1 (5 bases). The CDR3 length is 14 residues. Germline V gene data show CDR1 as LNHDA and CDR2 as SQIVND (reference sequence). This CDR3 is CASSIVSGTAEASF. As DNA, the CDR3 is TGTGCCAGTAGTATAGTCTCGGGGACCGCCGAAGCTTCCTTT. The full variable domain, with the rest looked up from reference TRBV19 and TRBJ1-1, is DGGITQSPKYLFRKEGQNVTLSCEQNLNHDAMYWYRQDPGQGLRLIYYSQIVNDFQKGDIAEGYSVSREKKESFPLTVTSAQKNPTAFYLCASSIVSGTAEASFGQGTRLTVV.

This clonotype was detected ten times or more. This rearrangement joins TRBV11-2 to TRBJ1-2, with a tentative D call TRBD1 (5 bases). V gave up 1 base and J gave up 4 bases, with 7 bases separating them. Germline values: CDR1 SGHAT, CDR2 FQNNGV. The CDR3 length is 13 residues. CDR3 sequence reads: CASSLVRGYGYTF. The CDR3, as DNA: TGTGCCAGCAGCTTAGTAAGGGGCTATGGCTACACCTTC.

This chain links TRBV6-5 with TRBJ2-2; 7 bases agree with TRBD1. J lost 8 bases, V lost 5 bases, and 8 bases had no gene match. Germline CDR1 and CDR2: MNHEY and SVGAGI. The CDR3 has 14 residues. DNA for the CDR3: TGTGCCAGCAGTCTACAGGGGAATTTAGGGGAGCTGTTTTTT. This gives the protein CASSLQGNLGELFF.